The rows below give T cell receptor beta chains drawn from one sample of a study of neurological immune-mediated disorders. TCRdb ran MiXCR on the 5' RACE reads and lists one entry per CDR3 protein. The data contain 95,000 to 110,000 distinct CDR3 sequences, more than 10% of them singletons. Specimen: PBMCs. The receptors were gathered from a female donor with HTLV-1-associated myelopathy (HAM/TSP). Both conserved end residues are part of each CDR3. Each record gives: D gene, J gene, V gene, clone size, CDR3 DNA, CDR3 protein. A D gene is named only where the DNA matches it firmly. Some rows mark clone size as missing; the rest say once, few, many or name a class of expanded clone.

TRBD1	TRBJ2-7	TRBV6-5	NA	TGTGCCAGCAGACTTAGACAGGGGGCTTCCTACGAGCAGTACTTC	CASRLRQGASYEQYF
NA	TRBJ2-3	TRBV7-9	many	TGTGCCAGCAAACCAGGACGCACAGATACGCAGTATTTT	CASKPGRTDTQYF
TRBD1	TRBJ2-5	TRBV20-1	many	TGCAGTGCTAGACCTAGACAGGGGGGTGAGACCCAGTACTTC	CSARPRQGGETQYF
NA	TRBJ1-2	TRBV20-1	many	TGCAGTGCTAGTGGCGGGGAGGTTAACTATGGCTACACCTTC	CSASGGEVNYGYTF
TRBD1	TRBJ2-2	TRBV25-1	NA	TGTGCCAGCTTTTCTACCACCACAGGGGTAGCCGGGGAGCTGTTTTTT	CASFSTTTGVAGELFF
NA	TRBJ2-3	TRBV24-1	NA	TGTGCCACCAGTGATCCCGGCAGGGGATTCGCAGATACGCAGTATTTT	CATSDPGRGFADTQYF
NA	TRBJ1-1	TRBV28	many	TGTGCCAGCAGTCAGACAAGGACATTGAACACTGAAGCTTTCTTT	CASSQTRTLNTEAFF
NA	TRBJ2-1	TRBV5-1	few	TGCGCCAGCAGCTTGGACGGGGAGATATACAATGAGCAGTTCTTC	CASSLDGEIYNEQFF
NA	TRBJ2-3	TRBV5-1	many	TGCGCCAGCAGCGTCGACAAACCAGGGGATACGCAGTATTTT	CASSVDKPGDTQYF
NA	TRBJ2-2	TRBV20-1	many	TGCAGTGCTAGAGCTAATAACAGGGAGGGAGTCGCCGGGGAGCTGTTTTTT	CSARANNREGVAGELFF
TRBD1	TRBJ1-5	TRBV4-1	NA	TGCGCCAGCAGCCAAGAAGGACAGGGAACAAATCAGCCCCAGCATTTT	CASSQEGQGTNQPQHF
TRBD1	TRBJ1-4	TRBV3-1	few	TGTGCCAGCAGCCCCCGGACAGGGAATGAAAAACTGTTTTTT	CASSPRTGNEKLFF